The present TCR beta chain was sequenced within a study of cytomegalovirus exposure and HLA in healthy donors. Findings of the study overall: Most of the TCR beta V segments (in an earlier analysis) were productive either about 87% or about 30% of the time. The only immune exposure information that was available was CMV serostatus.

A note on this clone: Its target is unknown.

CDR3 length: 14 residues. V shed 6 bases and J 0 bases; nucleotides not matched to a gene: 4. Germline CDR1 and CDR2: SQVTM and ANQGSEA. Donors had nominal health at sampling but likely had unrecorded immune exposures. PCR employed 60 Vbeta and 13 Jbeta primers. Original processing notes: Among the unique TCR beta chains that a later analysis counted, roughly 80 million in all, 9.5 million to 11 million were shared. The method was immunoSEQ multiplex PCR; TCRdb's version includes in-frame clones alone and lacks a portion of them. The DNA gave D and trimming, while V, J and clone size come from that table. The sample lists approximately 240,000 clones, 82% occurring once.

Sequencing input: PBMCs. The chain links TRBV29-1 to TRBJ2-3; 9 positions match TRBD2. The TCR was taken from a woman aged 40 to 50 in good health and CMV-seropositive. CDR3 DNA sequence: TGCAGCGTGGCGGGGGGGCGTAGCACAGATACGCAGTATTTT. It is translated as CSVAGGRSTDTQYF.